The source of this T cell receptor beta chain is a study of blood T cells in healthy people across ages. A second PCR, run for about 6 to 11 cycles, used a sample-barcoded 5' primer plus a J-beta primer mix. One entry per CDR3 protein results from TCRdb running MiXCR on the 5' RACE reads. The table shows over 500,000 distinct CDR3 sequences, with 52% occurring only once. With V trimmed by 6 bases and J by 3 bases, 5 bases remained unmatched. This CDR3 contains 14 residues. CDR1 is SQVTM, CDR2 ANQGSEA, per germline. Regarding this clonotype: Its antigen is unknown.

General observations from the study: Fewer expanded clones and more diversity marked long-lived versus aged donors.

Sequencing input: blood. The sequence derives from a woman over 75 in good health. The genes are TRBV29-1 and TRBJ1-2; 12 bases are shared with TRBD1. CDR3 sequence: CSVSGTGGYYGYTF. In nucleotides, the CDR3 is TGCAGCGTCTCCGGGACAGGGGGCTACTATGGCTACACCTTC.